Described below is a single TCR beta chain sequence and its context. Its target is unknown. CDR3 length equals 12 residues. The J segment lost 5 bases and the V segment lost 5 bases, leaving 5 bases of the junction unmatched. CDR1 and CDR2 (germline): SQVTM, ANQGSEA. The purity of all sorted populations exceeded 98%. The data derive from a study of beta chain features in type 1 diabetes. Study-level results: Shorter TCRB CDR3s, moderately but significantly so, marked every one of the four CD4+ subsets in Type 1 diabetes patients.

Expressed TCRB transcripts were sequenced, since all the RNA that had been isolated was reverse transcribed. TCRdb's copy holds only in-frame clones and misses some; the assay was immunoSEQ multiplex PCR. The profile shows roughly 330,000 clones, approximately 13% of them singletons. Sequenced sample: naive CD4+ T cells from blood. The sequence was collected from a woman between 18 and 30 years old with type 1 diabetes. This chain uses TRBV29-1 with TRBJ2-7; 8 positions agree with TRBD2. CDR3 in amino acids: CSVKRELDEQYF. The CDR3 DNA follows: TGCAGCGTTAAGCGGGAGTTAGACGAGCAGTACTTC.